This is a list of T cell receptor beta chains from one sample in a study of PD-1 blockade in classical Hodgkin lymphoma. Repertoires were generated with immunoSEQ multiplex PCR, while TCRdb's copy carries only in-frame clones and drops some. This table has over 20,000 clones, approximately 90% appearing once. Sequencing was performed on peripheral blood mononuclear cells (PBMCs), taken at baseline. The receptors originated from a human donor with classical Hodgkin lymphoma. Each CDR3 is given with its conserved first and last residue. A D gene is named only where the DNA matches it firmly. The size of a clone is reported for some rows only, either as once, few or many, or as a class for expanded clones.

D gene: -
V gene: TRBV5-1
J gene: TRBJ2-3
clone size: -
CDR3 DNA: TGCGCCAGCAGCCAGATGACAGGCACAGATACGCAGTATTTT
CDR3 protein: CASSQMTGTDTQYF

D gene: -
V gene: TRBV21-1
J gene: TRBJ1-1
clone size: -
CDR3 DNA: TGTGCCAGCACAATTCGCACTGAAGCTTTCTTT
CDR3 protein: CASTIRTEAFF

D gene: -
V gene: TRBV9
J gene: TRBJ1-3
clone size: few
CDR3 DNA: TGTGCCAGCAGCGGGTCTGGAAACACCATATATTTT
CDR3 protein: CASSGSGNTIYF

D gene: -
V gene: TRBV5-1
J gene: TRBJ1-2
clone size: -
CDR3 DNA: TGCGCCAGCAGCCCGGACGAGGGGCGCGGCTATGGCTACACCTTC
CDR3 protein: CASSPDEGRGYGYTF

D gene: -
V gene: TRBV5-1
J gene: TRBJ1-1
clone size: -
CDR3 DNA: TGCGCCAGCAGCCCTGGGGGGACCCCGGAAGCTTTCTTT
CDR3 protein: CASSPGGTPEAFF

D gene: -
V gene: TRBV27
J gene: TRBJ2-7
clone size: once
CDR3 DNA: TGTACCAGCAGTCTAACGGTTACCTACGAGCAGTACTTC
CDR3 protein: CTSSLTVTYEQYF

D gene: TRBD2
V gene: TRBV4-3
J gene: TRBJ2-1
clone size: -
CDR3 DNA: TGCGCCAGCAGCCAAGAAACGACTAGCGGGGGGTCTGAGCAGTTCTTC
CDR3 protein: CASSQETTSGGSEQFF

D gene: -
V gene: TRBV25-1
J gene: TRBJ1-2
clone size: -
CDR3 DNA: TGTGCCAGCAGTGAAAAGGGGAGCGGCTACACCTTC
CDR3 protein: CASSEKGSGYTF

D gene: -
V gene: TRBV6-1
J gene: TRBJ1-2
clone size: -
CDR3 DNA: TGTGCCAGCAGTCCCTTATTGGATCTCTACACCTTC
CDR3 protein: CASSPLLDLYTF

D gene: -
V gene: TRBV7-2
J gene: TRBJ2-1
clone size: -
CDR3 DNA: TGTGCCAGCAGCTTAACGTCCCTCGAAAGTAATGAGCAGTTCTTC
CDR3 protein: CASSLTSLESNEQFF

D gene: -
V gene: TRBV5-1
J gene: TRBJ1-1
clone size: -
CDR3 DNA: TGCGCCAGCAGCTTGGCCCTACTCGGTCAGGGGAACACTGAAGCTTTCTTT
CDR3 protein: CASSLALLGQGNTEAFF

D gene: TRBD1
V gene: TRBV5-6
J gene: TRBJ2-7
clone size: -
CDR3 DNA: TGTGCCAGCAGCTTTGAACAGGGGAGCTACGAGCAGTACTTC
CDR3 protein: CASSFEQGSYEQYF

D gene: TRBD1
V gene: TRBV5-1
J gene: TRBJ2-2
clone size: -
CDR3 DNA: TGCGCCAGCAGGGACAGGGTGGACACCGGGGAGCTGTTTTTT
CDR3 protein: CASRDRVDTGELFF

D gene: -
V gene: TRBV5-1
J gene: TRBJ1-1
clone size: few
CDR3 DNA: TGCGCCAGCAGCTTGGCCTGGTCAGTCACTGAAGCTTTCTTT
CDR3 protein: CASSLAWSVTEAFF

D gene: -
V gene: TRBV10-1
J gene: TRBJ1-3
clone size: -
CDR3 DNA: TGCGCCAGCAGTGAGTCGAGCGCAGGGTCGGATTCTGGAAACACCATATATTTT
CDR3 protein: CASSESSAGSDSGNTIYF

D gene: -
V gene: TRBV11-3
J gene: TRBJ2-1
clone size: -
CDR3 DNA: TGTGCCAGCAGCTTAGCACGGGGGGCCGGTGATGAGCAGTTCTTC
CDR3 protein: CASSLARGAGDEQFF

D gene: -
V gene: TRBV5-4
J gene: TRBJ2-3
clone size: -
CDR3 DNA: TGTGCCAGCAGCTTCGCGGCGGTCAGCACAGATACGCAGTATTTT
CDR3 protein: CASSFAAVSTDTQYF

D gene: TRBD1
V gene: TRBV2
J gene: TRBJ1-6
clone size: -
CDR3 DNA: TGTGCCAGCAGTGTCCGGGACAGAGCTTCACCCCTCCACTTT
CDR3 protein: CASSVRDRASPLHF

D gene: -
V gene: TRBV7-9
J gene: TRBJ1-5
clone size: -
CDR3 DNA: TGTGCCAGCAGCTACGACGGAGACAATCAGCCCCAGCATTTT
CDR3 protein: CASSYDGDNQPQHF

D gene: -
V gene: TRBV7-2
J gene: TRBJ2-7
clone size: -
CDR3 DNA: TGTGCCAGCAGCTTAAGGAGCGAGCAGTACTTC
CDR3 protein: CASSLRSEQYF

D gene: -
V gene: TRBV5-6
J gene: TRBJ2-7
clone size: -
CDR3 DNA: TGTGCCAGCAGCTTGGGGGGTGCCCTTTACGAGCAGTACTTC
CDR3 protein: CASSLGGALYEQYF

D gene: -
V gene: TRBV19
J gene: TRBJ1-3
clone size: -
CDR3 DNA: TGTGCCAGTACCTCCTCGAGCGCTAGCTCTGGAAACACCATATATTTT
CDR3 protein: CASTSSSASSGNTIYF

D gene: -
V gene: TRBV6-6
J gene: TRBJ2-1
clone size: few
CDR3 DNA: TGTGCCAGCGGGGCACAACTCTCCTACAATGAGCAGTTCTTC
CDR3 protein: CASGAQLSYNEQFF

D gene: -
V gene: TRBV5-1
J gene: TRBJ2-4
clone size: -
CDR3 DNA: TGCGCCAGCAGCTTGGCCCCAGGGGAAAACATTCAGTACTTC
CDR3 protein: CASSLAPGENIQYF

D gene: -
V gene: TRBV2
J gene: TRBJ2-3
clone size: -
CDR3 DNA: TGTGCCAGCAGCTGGGGGGCCGGTAGGGATACGCAGTATTTT
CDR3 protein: CASSWGAGRDTQYF

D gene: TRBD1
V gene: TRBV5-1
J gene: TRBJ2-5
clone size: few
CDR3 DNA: TGCGCCAGCAGCTTGTCTGGGACAGGGGTAGAGACCCAGTACTTC
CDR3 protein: CASSLSGTGVETQYF

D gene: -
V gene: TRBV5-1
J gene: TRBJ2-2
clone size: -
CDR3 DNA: TGCGCCAGCAGCTTTGTCGGCCCTCCAGAGAACACCGGGGAGCTGTTTTTT
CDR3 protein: CASSFVGPPENTGELFF

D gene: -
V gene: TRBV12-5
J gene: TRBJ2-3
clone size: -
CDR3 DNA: TGTGCTAGTTCAAAAGTGTCAGATACGCAGTATTTT
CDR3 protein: CASSKVSDTQYF

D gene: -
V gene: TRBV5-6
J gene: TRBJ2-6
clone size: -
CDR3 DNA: TGTGCCAGCAGCTTGGGGGGGACTCCCTTCGTCCTGACTTTC
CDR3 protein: CASSLGGTPFVLTF

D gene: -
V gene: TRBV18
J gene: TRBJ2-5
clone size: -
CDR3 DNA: TGTGCCAGCTCACCTTTGACGGATCTCCAAGAGACCCAGTACTTC
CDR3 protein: CASSPLTDLQETQYF

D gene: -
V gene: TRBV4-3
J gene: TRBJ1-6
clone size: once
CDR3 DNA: TGCGCCAGCAGCCAAGATTCAGCGATACGAACGTCACCCCTCCACTTT
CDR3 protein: CASSQDSAIRTSPLHF

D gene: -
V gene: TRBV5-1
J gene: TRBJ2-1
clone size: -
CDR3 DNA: TGCGCCAGCAGCTTGGCCACCAGCAACAATGAGCAGTTCTTC
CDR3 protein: CASSLATSNNEQFF

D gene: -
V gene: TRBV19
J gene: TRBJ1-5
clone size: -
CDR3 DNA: TGTGCCAGTAGTTCAGGGATGATTAGCAATCAGCCCCAGCATTTT
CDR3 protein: CASSSGMISNQPQHF

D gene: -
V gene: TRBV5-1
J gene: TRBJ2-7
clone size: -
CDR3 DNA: TGCGCCAGCAGCCCTCCCGGCTACGAGCAGTACTTC
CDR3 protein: CASSPPGYEQYF

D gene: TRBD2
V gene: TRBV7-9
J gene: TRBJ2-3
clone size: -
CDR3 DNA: TGTGCCAGCAGCCCAGCGGGGGCCACAGATACGCAGTATTTT
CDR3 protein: CASSPAGATDTQYF

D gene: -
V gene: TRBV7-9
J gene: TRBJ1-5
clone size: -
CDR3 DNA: TGTGCCAGCAGCTTAGGCGGGGGGACCAATCAGCCCCAGCATTTT
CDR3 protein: CASSLGGGTNQPQHF

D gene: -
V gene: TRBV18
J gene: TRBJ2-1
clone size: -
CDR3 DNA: TGTGCCAGCTCACCCTATCGGGCGAGGGAATACAATGAGCAGTTCTTC
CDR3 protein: CASSPYRAREYNEQFF

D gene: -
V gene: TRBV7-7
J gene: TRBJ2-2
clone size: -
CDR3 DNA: TGTGCTAGCAGCCCACTGGGGGCTAGCACCGGGGAGCTGTTTTTT
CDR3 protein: CASSPLGASTGELFF

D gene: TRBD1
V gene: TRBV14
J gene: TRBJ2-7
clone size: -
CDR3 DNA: TGTGCCAGCAGCCAATATAGACAGGGCCTCCTTCACGAGCAGTACTTC
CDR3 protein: CASSQYRQGLLHEQYF

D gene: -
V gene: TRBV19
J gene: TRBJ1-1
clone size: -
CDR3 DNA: TGTGCCAGTAGTCCCCAGGGCAGTGGGACTGAAGCTTTCTTT
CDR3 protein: CASSPQGSGTEAFF

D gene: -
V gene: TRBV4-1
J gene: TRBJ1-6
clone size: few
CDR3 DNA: TGCGCCAGCAGCCAAGCCGTCCAGGGTGTTGGGTCACCCCTCCACTTT
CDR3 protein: CASSQAVQGVGSPLHF

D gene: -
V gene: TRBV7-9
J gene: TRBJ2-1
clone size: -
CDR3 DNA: TGTGCCAGCAGCTTAGCGCCAGGTGGTGAGCAGTTCTTC
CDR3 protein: CASSLAPGGEQFF

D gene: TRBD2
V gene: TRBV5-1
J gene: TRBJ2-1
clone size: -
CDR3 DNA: TGCGCCAGCCGCCCCCTAGCGGGCTCCTACAATGAGCAGTTCTTC
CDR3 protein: CASRPLAGSYNEQFF

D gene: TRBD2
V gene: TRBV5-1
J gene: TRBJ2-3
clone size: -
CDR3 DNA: TGCGCCAGCAGCTTGTCGACTAGCGAAGATACGCAGTATTTT
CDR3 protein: CASSLSTSEDTQYF

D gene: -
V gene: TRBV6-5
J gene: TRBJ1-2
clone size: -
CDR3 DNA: TGTGCCAGCAGTCCCACGTCTGGGGGCCACTATGGCTACACCTTC
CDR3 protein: CASSPTSGGHYGYTF

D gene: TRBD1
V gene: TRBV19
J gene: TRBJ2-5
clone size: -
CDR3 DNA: TGTGCCAGTAGCCAACAGGGGGTGATGACCCAGTACTTC
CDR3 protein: CASSQQGVMTQYF

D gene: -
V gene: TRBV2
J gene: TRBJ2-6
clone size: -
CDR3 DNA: TGTGCCAGCAGTGAAGCGGTATCTGGGGCCAACGTCCTGACTTTC
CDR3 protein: CASSEAVSGANVLTF

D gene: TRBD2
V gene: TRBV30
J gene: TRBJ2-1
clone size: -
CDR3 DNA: TGTGCCTGGAGTGGTATAGCGGGGACCGCCTACAATGAGCAGTTCTTC
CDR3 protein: CAWSGIAGTAYNEQFF

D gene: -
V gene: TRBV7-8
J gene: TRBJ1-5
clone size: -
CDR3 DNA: TGTGCCAGCAGCTTAGGTGCTACAGGTGGTGGAAGCAATCAGCCCCAGCATTTT
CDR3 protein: CASSLGATGGGSNQPQHF